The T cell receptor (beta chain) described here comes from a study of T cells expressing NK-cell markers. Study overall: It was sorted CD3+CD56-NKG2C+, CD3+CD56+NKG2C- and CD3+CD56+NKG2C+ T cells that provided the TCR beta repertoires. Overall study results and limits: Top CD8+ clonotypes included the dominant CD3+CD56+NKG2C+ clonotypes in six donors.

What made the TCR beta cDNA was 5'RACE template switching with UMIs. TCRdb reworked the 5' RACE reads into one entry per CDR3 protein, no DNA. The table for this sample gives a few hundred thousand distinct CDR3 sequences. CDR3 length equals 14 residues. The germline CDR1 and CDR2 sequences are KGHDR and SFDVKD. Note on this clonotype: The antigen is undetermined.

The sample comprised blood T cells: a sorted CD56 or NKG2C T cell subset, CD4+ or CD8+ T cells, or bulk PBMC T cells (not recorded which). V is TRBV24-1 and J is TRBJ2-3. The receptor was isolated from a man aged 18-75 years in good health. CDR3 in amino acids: CATSDLWETDTQYF.